Presented here are 14 T cell receptor beta chains from one specimen sequenced in a study of cytomegalovirus exposure and HLA in healthy donors (dated by TCRdb to 2016 to 2017). The library was generated by the immunoSEQ multiplex PCR assay. The multiplex PCR relied on a mix of 60 forward primers for TCR Vbeta segments and 13 reverse primers for TCR Jbeta segments. TCRdb took over this immuneACCESS table, retaining in-frame rearrangements with V and J assigned. Such tables are incomplete; in checked studies, under half of the missing clones stem from an unresolved V gene, and the remainder is unexplained. The sample table shows fewer than 150,000 clones, and 82% are seen once. The ten largest clones represent roughly 2.6% of the sample. Specimen: PBMCs. These receptors originate from a woman between 18 and 29 years old in good health and CMV-seronegative.

The chain uses TRBV6-6 and TRBJ1-1; TRBD1 is a possible D gene (5 bases). The V end lost 8 bases, the J end lost 0 bases, and 13 bases lay between the germline ends. CDR3 length equals 14 residues. The germline CDR1 and CDR2 sequences are MNHNY and SVGAGI (reference sequence). The chain's CDR3 is CASHQGGMNTEAFF. The CDR3 nucleotides are TGTGCCAGCCACCAGGGAGGGATGAACACTGAAGCTTTCTTT.

The chain couples TRBV11-2 to TRBJ1-2; 10 nucleotides line up with TRBD1. V dropped 4 bases and J dropped 8; count of bases not matched to a gene: 4. The length of the CDR3 is 13 residues. Per germline, CDR1 SGHAT and CDR2 FQNNGV. The DNA for the CDR3 is TGTGCCAGCAGCTGGGACAGGGGTCGAGGCTACACCTTC. Translation: CASSWDRGRGYTF.

The chain joins TRBV27 to TRBJ2-1; 12 nucleotides align to TRBD2. Losses at the gene ends were 3 bases for V and 7 bases for J; bases not matched to a gene: 4. Germline V CDR1 and CDR2: MNHEY, SMNVEV (reference sequence). The CDR3 extends over 15 amino acids. The CDR3 region is CASSFITSGRNEQFF. DNA for the CDR3: TGTGCCAGCAGTTTCATAACTAGCGGGAGGAATGAGCAGTTCTTC.

V usage is TRBV6-1 and J usage is TRBJ2-7; D is undetermined. Trimming stripped 3 bases from V and 1 base from J, with 7 bases between. Looked up from germline, CDR1 is MNHNS and CDR2 is SASEGT. The CDR3 has 13 residues. The DNA of the CDR3 is TGTGCCAGCAGTGATAGAGGATCCTACGAGCAGTACGTC. Translated: CASSDRGSYEQYV.

The table lists this clone with a count of one. This chain connects TRBV7-9 to TRBJ1-1; 9 bases fit TRBD1. V lost 1 base and J lost 6; bases outside the gene matches: 6. The V gene's germline CDR1 is SEHNR and CDR2 FQNEAQ (reference sequence). CDR3 size: 15 residues. CDR3 region: CASSLGTGEWAEAFF. Here the CDR3 DNA reads TGTGCCAGCAGCTTAGGGACAGGGGAGTGGGCTGAAGCTTTCTTT. The full variable domain, rest sourced from reference TRBV7-9 and TRBJ1-1, is DTGVSQNPRHKITKRGQNVTFRCDPISEHNRLYWYRQTLGQGPEFLTYFQNEAQLEKSRLLSDRFSAERPKGSFSTLEIQRTEQGDSAMYLCASSLGTGEWAEAFFGQGTRLTVV.

In the case of this clone: At one end the junction does not follow the germline gene, possibly because of a read error. V gene TRBV4-3 combines with J gene TRBJ2-2, with 7 nucleotides matching TRBD2. The CDR3 is 16 residues long. Germline CDR1 LGHNA, CDR2 YSLEER. CDR3 residues: CASSEEWEGGTGELFF. In DNA, the CDR3 is TGCGCCAGCAGCGAAGAGTGGGAGGGTGGCACCGGGGAGCTGTTTTTT.

Only a few counts were recorded for this clone. V and J are TRBV27 and TRBJ1-1; 8 bases match TRBD1. Unmatched junction bases numbered 7, after V lost 3 bases and J lost 7 bases. The CDR3 length is 14 residues. CDR1 and CDR2 from the germline V gene are MNHEY and SMNVEV (reference sequence). In DNA form, the CDR3 reads TGTGCCAGCAGTTTTCGCGGACAGGGCGGTGAAGCTTTCTTT. Protein: CASSFRGQGGEAFF.

This clone was counted a few times. In nucleotides, the CDR3 is TGTGCCAGCAGTGAGGGGACAGGGCGCACAGATACGCAGTATTTT. It codes for CASSEGTGRTDTQYF. This chain joins TRBV2 and TRBJ2-3; 9 bases are shared with TRBD1. In germline, CDR1 is SNHLY, CDR2 FYNNEI. The V segment lost 3 bases and the J segment 1 base; nucleotides outside the gene matches: 2. This CDR3 is built from 15 residues.

This clone was found a few times. The rearrangement uses TRBV7-9 and TRBJ1-1, with D maybe TRBD1 (6 bases). V lost 6 bases to trimming and J lost 4 bases, with 15 bases between them. This CDR3 is 14 amino acids long. The V gene's germline CDR1 is SEHNR and CDR2 FQNEAQ (reference sequence). The CDR3 region is CASSYTGSATEAFF. The CDR3 bases are TGTGCCAGCAGTTATACAGGGTCCGCCACTGAAGCTTTCTTT.

CDR3 nucleotides: TGTGCCAGTAATATTGGTACAGGGACCTACGAGCAGTACTTC. This translates into CASNIGTGTYEQYF. This rearrangement joins TRBV19 to TRBJ2-7; D possibly corresponds to TRBD1 (6 bases). Germline CDR1 LNHDA, CDR2 SQIVND (reference sequence). The V gene lost 7 bases and the J gene lost 2 bases, with 15 bases spanning the gap. CDR3 length equals 14 residues.

The rearrangement uses TRBV5-1 and TRBJ2-2; the D gene is possibly TRBD1 (6 bases). Trimming left V 5 bases short and J 7 bases short, with 15 bases between. From germline, CDR1 is SGHRS and CDR2 YFSETQ. The CDR3 sequence is 14 residues long. CDR3 DNA: TGCGCCAGCAGTCAGGGGATCAACGTCGGGGAGCTGTTTTTT. It encodes CASSQGINVGELFF.

The rearrangement joins TRBV7-2 to TRBJ1-2; no firm D call. V shed 5 bases and J shed 2 bases, with 18 bases lying between them. The length of the CDR3 is 16 residues. CDR1 and CDR2 from the germline V gene are SGHTA and FQGNSA. The CDR3 DNA is TGTGCCAGCAGCACCTTAGCGTGGCAGTACAACTATGGCTACACCTTC. Protein: CASSTLAWQYNYGYTF. The whole variable domain, filled in from reference TRBV7-2 and TRBJ1-2, reads GAGVSQSPSNKVTEKGKDVELRCDPISGHTALYWYRQSLGQGLEFLIYFQGNSAPDKSGLPSDRFSAERTGGSVSTLTIQRTQQEDSAVYLCASSTLAWQYNYGYTFGSGTRLTVV.

The CDR3 is CASSMTEVRTEAFF. In DNA form, the CDR3 reads TGTGCCAGCAGCATGACAGAAGTCCGCACTGAAGCTTTCTTT. The chain employs TRBV6-1 and TRBJ1-1; D perhaps matches TRBD1 (5 bases). CDR1 and CDR2 (germline): MNHNS, SASEGT. The V end was cut by 6 bases, the J end by 4 bases, with 15 bases between. There are 14 residues in the CDR3.

The chain uses TRBV20-1 and TRBJ2-5; D is unresolved. Germline assignment: CDR1 DFQATT and CDR2 SNEGSKA (reference sequence). V was clipped by 4 bases and J by 5 bases, with 8 bases between them. The CDR3 sequence is 11 residues long. The CDR3 nucleotides read TGCAGTGCTATGGCTTGGGAGACCCAGTACTTC. Residues: CSAMAWETQYF.